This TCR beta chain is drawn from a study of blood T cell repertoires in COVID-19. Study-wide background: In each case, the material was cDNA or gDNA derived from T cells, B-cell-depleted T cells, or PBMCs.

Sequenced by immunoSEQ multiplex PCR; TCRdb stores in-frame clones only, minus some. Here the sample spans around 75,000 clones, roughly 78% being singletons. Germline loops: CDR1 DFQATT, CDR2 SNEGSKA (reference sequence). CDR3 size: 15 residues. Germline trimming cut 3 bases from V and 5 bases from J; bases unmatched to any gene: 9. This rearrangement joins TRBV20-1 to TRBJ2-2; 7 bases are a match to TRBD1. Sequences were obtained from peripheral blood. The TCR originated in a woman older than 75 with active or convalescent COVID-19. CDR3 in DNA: TGCAGTGCTAGTCAGGGGGTACCCCAGACCGGGGAGCTGTTTTTT. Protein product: CSASQGVPQTGELFF.